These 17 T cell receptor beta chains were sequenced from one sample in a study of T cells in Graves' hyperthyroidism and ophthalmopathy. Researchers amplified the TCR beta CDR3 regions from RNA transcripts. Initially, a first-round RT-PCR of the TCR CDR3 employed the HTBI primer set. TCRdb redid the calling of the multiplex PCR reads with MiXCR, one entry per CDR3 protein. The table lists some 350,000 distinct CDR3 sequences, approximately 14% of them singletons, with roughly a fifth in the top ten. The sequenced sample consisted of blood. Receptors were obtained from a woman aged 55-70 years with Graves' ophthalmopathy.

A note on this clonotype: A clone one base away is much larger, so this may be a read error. CDR3 sequence (DNA): TGTGTCAGCAGCCAAGGAGGAGATCAGGAGACCCAGTACTTC. It specifies CVSSQGGDQETQYF. The chain recombines TRBV3-1 with TRBJ2-5; weak D call: TRBD2 (5 bases). CDR1 and CDR2 (germline): LGHDT, YNNKEL (reference sequence). The CDR3 has 14 amino acids.

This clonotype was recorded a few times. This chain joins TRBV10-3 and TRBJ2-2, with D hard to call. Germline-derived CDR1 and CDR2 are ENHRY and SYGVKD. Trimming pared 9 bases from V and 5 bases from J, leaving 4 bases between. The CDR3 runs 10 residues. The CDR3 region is CAMLTGELFF. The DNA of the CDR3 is TGTGCCATGTTGACCGGGGAGCTGTTTTTT.

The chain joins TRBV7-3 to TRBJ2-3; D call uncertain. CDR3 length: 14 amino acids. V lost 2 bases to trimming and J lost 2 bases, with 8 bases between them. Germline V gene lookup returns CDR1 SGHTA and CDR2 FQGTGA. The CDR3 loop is CASSLVGPTDTQYF. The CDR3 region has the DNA TGTGCCAGCAGCTTAGTGGGCCCCACAGATACGCAGTATTTT.

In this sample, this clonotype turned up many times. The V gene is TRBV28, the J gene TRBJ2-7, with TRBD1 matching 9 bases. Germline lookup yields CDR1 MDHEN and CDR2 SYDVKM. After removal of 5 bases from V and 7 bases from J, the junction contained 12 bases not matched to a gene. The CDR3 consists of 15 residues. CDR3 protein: CASSPAGTGRQEQYF. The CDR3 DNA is TGTGCCAGCAGTCCGGCCGGGACAGGGAGGCAAGAGCAGTACTTC.

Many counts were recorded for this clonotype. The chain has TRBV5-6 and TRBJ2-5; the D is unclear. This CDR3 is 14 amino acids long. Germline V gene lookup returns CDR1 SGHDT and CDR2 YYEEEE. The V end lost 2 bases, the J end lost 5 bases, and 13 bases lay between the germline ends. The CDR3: CASSFNQGWETQYF. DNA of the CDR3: TGTGCCAGCAGCTTCAATCAAGGGTGGGAGACCCAGTACTTC.

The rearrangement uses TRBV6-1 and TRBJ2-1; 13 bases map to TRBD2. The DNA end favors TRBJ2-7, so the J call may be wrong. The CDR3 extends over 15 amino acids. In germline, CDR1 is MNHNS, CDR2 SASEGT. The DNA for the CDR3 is TGTGCCAGCAGCCGACCGGGACTAGCGGGAAATGAGCAGTACTTC. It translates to CASSRPGLAGNEQYF.

CDR3 in amino acids: CASSTPWAGRRSPLHF. The CDR3 DNA is TGTGCCAGCAGTACCCCCTGGGCAGGCCGTCGTTCACCCCTCCACTTT. This sequence joins TRBV6-2 or TRBV6-3 and TRBJ1-6, with unresolved D. V lost 5 bases and J 9 bases, leaving 20 bases between the germline ends. Germline assignment: CDR1 MNHEY and CDR2 SVGEGT. The CDR3 spans 16 residues.

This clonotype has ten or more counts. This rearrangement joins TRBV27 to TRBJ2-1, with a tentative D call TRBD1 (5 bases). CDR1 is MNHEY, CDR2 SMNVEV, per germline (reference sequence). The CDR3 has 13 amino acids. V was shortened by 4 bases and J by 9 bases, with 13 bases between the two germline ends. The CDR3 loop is CASSSLGRGEQFF. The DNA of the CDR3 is TGTGCCAGCAGTTCCCTGGGTAGGGGTGAGCAGTTCTTC.

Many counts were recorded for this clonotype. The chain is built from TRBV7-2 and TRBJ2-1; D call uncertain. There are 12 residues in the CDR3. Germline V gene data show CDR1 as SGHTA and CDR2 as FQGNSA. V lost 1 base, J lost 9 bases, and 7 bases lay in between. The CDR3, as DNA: TGTGCCAGCAGCTTAGTGTTAACTGAGCAGTTCTTC. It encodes CASSLVLTEQFF.

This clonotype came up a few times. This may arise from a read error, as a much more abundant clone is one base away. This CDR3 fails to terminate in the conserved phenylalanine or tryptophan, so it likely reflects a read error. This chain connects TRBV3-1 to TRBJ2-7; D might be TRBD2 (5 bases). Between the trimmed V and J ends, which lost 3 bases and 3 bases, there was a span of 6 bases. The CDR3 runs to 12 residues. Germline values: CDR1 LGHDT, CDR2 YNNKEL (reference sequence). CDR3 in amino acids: CASSHTSYEQYL. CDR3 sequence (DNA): TGTGCCAGCAGCCACACTAGCTACGAGCAGTACCTC.

The CDR3 DNA reads as TGTGCCAGCTCCGAGCGGGAGGCCACAGATACGCAGTATTTT. Translated: CASSEREATDTQYF. J is TRBJ2-3 and V is TRBV28; TRBD2 matches 9 bases. The length of the CDR3 is 14 residues. V dropped 8 bases and J dropped 2; count of bases not matched to a gene: 5. Germline lookup yields CDR1 MDHEN and CDR2 SYDVKM. The full variable domain, rest sourced from reference TRBV28 and TRBJ2-3, is DVKVTQSSRYLVKRTGEKVFLECVQDMDHENMFWYRQDPGLGLRLIYFSYDVKMKEKGDIPEGYSVSREKKERFSLILESASTNQTSMYLCASSEREATDTQYFGPGTRLTVL.

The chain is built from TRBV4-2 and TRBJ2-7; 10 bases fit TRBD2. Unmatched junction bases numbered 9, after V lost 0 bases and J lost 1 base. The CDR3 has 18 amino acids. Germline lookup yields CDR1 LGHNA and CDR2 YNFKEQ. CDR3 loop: CASSQDPGLADRSYEQYF. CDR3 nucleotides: TGTGCCAGCAGCCAAGACCCTGGACTAGCGGATCGATCCTACGAGCAGTACTTC.

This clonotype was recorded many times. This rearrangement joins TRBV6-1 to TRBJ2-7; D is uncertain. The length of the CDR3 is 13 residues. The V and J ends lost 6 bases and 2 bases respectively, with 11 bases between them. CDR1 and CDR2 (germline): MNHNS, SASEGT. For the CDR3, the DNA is TGTGCCAGCAGCCGGTTCTTGGCCTACGAGCAGTACTTC. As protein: CASSRFLAYEQYF.

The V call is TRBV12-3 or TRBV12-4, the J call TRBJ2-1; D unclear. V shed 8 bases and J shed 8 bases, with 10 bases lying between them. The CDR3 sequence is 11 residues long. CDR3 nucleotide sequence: TGTGCCAGCGGCCGGAGCCATGAGCAGTTCTTC. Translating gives CASGRSHEQFF.

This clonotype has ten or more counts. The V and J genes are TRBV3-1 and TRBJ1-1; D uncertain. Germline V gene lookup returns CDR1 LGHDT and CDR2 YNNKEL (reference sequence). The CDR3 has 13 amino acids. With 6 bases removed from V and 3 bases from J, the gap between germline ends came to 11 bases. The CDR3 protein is CASSLNRDTEAFF. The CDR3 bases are TGTGCCAGCAGTCTCAACCGGGACACTGAAGCTTTCTTT.

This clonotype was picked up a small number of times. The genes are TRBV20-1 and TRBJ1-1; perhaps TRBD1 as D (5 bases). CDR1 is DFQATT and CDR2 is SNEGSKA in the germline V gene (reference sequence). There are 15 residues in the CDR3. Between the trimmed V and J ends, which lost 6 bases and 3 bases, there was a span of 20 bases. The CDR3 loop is CSAPRGGRSDTEAFF. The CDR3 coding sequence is TGCAGTGCCCCCCGCGGGGGTCGTTCGGACACTGAAGCTTTCTTT.

The CDR3 reads CASSALAGGLEQFF. CDR3 bases: TGTGCCAGCAGTGCCCTAGCGGGAGGGCTTGAGCAGTTCTTC. This sequence joins TRBV2 and TRBJ2-1, with TRBD2 matching 12 bases. V lost 4 bases, J lost 9 bases, and 4 bases stayed unmatched. The germline CDR1 and CDR2 sequences are SNHLY and FYNNEI. The CDR3 is 14 residues long.